This TCR beta chain originates from a study of OX40 agonist ivuxolimab in advanced cancers. Study-level background: Partial responses, seen in three patients, involved one hepatocellular carcinoma and two cutaneous melanomas.

Baseline, cycle 4 day 1, and cycle 7 day 1 were the blood sampling points. Libraries were prepared by immunoSEQ multiplex PCR; TCRdb keeps only in-frame clonotypes and omits some of them. The sample shows some 54,000 clones, approximately 80% of them seen only once. This clone was seen once. Its antigen remains unknown. The length of the CDR3 is 14 residues. V shed 5 bases, J shed 10 bases, and the junction held 9 bases outside the gene matches. In germline, CDR1 is PRHDT, CDR2 FYEKMQ (reference sequence). Study-level results: Individuals who were partial responders at 0.1-3.0 mg/kg had clonal expansion that ranked among the lowest.

J is TRBJ2-1 and V is TRBV13; 9 nucleotides match TRBD2. Sequencing used CD4+ or CD8+ T cells sorted from blood, obtained in a trial of the OX40 agonist ivuxolimab. The origin of this receptor is an adult with an advanced solid tumor such as melanoma, head and neck, liver or kidney cancer. CDR3 sequence reads: CASSRLTSGNEQFF. DNA for the CDR3: TGTGCCAGCAGCAGACTGACTAGCGGTAACGAGCAGTTCTTC.